A selection of T cell receptor beta chains follows, all from one sample in a study of T cells in Graves' hyperthyroidism and ophthalmopathy. TCRdb re-called the multiplex PCR reads with MiXCR, one entry per CDR3 protein. The sample has around 450,000 distinct CDR3 sequences, around 14% seen once. The source material was blood. The receptors were gathered from a woman in her late teens or twenties with Graves' hyperthyroidism. Each CDR3 is given without its conserved first and last residue.

TRBV5-1	11	TRBJ2-7	ASSLLAGGEQY
TRBV11-3	13	TRBJ1-1	ASSLATAKRAEAF
TRBV28	11	TRBJ2-5	ASSFRPGEAQY
TRBV4-2	12	TRBJ1-2	ASSHDGTGFGYT
TRBV20-1	14	TRBJ1-2	SSPRTSSPFNYGYT
TRBV7-2	12	TRBJ1-5	ASSLVTVNQPQH
TRBV4-1	15	TRBJ2-1	ASSQLSDGKGVNEQF
TRBV6-1	15	TRBJ1-2	ASSLIRARGLNYGYT
TRBV4-2	16	TRBJ2-2	ASSQEIAGTRQTGELF
TRBV4-3	16	TRBJ2-3	ASSRHTSGGADADTQY
TRBV28	12	TRBJ2-5	ASSFGRPEETQY
TRBV7-2	12	TRBJ1-2	ASSLVGPEYGYT
TRBV28	12	TRBJ2-5	ASSPSHGGRTQY
TRBV12-3/TRBV12-4	11	TRBJ2-7	ASSYLSLDEQY
TRBV9	14	TRBJ2-1	ASSVAAGPPGDEQF
TRBV20-1	13	TRBJ1-5	SASEAAPQGQPQH
TRBV7-9	12	TRBJ2-1	ASSLREGLNEQF
TRBV5-5	16	TRBJ2-1	ASSFRRLAGGQYNEQF
TRBV6-5	10	TRBJ1-1	ASSYLDGEAF
TRBV2	11	TRBJ2-7	ASSGSGGDEQY
TRBV9	13	TRBJ2-7	ASSVGDRQSYEQY
TRBV2	14	TRBJ2-5	ASTPVRLAGIETQY
TRBV29-1	6	TRBJ1-2	SVEGYT
TRBV5-8	11	TRBJ1-4	ASSLLENEKLF
TRBV14	14	TRBJ2-1	ASSPLPESSYNEQS
TRBV5-1	12	TRBJ2-5	ASSVGTAQETQY
TRBV11-2	14	TRBJ2-2	ASSLRGQENTGELF
TRBV27	12	TRBJ2-2	ASRAGVVVGELF
TRBV6-1	12	TRBJ2-3	ASMMGSSTDTQY
TRBV6-1	11	TRBJ2-7	ASNKGGGYEQY
TRBV5-1	12	TRBJ1-4	ASSFDRGTGKLF
TRBV7-6	10	TRBJ2-1	ASSPTSHEQF
TRBV5-1	15	TRBJ2-2	ASSSGTVSPEAGELF
TRBV7-3	17	TRBJ2-2	ASSSPGLAGARNTGELF
TRBV11-2	13	TRBJ1-5	ASSKSYNSNQPQH
TRBV11-2	13	TRBJ2-7	ASRREPGSSYEQY
TRBV24-1	13	TRBJ1-5	ATSDPRGDGQPQH
TRBV11-2	14	TRBJ2-1	ASTEAGGISYNEQF
TRBV6-1	14	TRBJ1-6	ASSYNVQGPGSPLH
TRBV19	13	TRBJ1-5	ASSRQGPSNQPQH
TRBV3-1	12	TRBJ1-4	ADIRDRDNEKLF
TRBV29-1	12	TRBJ2-7	SVGVHSRSYEQY